This paragraph reports one TCR beta chain. The antigen is unknown. The record originates from a study of OX40 agonist ivuxolimab in advanced cancers. Measured with immunoSEQ multiplex PCR; TCRdb has only the in-frame clones, and not every one. The sample carries about 150,000 clones, roughly 94% recorded once. Study findings and constraints: Expanded peripheral T-cell antigen specificity went undetermined.

The sequences come from CD4+ or CD8+ T cells sorted from blood, collected in a trial of the OX40 agonist ivuxolimab. The clonotype was recovered from an adult with an advanced solid tumor such as melanoma, head and neck, liver or kidney cancer.

CDR3 sequence: CASSPWGQGAVGYTF. In DNA, the CDR3 is TGTGCCAGCAGTCCATGGGGACAGGGGGCGGTTGGCTACACCTTC. The genes are TRBV28 and TRBJ1-2, with TRBD1 matching over 12 bases. V lost 5 bases to trimming and J lost 7 bases; unmatched junction nucleotides: 8. Germline CDR1 is MDHEN and CDR2 is SYDVKM. This CDR3 contains 15 residues.